These 6 T cell receptor beta chains were all obtained from the same sample, sequenced in a study of cytomegalovirus exposure and HLA in healthy donors. The PCR employed 60 Vbeta primers together with 13 Jbeta primers. The protocol was immunoSEQ multiplex PCR, while the TCRdb copy is restricted to in-frame clones and leaves out a portion. The sample includes 110,000 or so clones, over 65% of them seen just once. Sequenced: PBMCs. All receptors derive from a woman in her thirties in good health and CMV-seropositive.

This clone has only a few counts. The chain couples TRBV4-1 to TRBJ2-6; 12 nucleotides line up with TRBD2. Germline lookup yields CDR1 MGHRA and CDR2 YSYEKL. The length of the CDR3 is 18 residues. The J segment lost 5 bases and the V segment lost 2 bases, leaving 7 bases of the junction unmatched. The CDR3 sequence: CASSQPTSGGLRANVLTF. The CDR3 region has the DNA TGCGCCAGCAGCCAACCGACTAGCGGGGGCCTCCGGGCCAACGTCCTGACTTTC.

The J gene is TRBJ2-1, the V gene TRBV13; 10 bases are shared with TRBD1. The J segment lost 7 bases and the V segment lost 4 bases, leaving 10 bases of the junction unmatched. The CDR3 contains 16 residues. CDR1 PRHDT and CDR2 FYEKMQ come from the germline V gene (reference sequence). The CDR3 protein is CASSWGQGLSGNEQFF. DNA for the CDR3: TGTGCCAGCAGCTGGGGACAGGGGTTATCGGGTAATGAGCAGTTCTTC.

This chain joins TRBV28 and TRBJ2-7; D is possibly TRBD1 (5 bases). CDR1 and CDR2 from the germline V gene are MDHEN and SYDVKM. This CDR3 is built from 15 residues. V lost 7 bases and J lost 2, with 18 bases in between. This CDR3 reads CASTYVWADTYEQYF. The CDR3 DNA is TGTGCCAGCACGTATGTTTGGGCGGACACCTACGAGCAGTACTTC.

The chain is built from TRBV30 and TRBJ1-2; TRBD1 might be the D (6 bases). This CDR3 is built from 12 residues. The germline V gene encodes CDR1 GTSNPN and CDR2 SVGIG (reference sequence). The ends were cut back, 3 bases at V and 8 bases at J, with 13 bases in the middle. The CDR3 here is CAWRRGSSGYTF. In DNA, the CDR3 is TGTGCCTGGAGGAGGGGGTCCTCGGGCTACACCTTC. Filled out from reference TRBV30 and TRBJ1-2, the complete variable domain reads SQTIHQWPATLVQPVGSPLSLECTVEGTSNPNLYWYRQAAGRGLQLLFYSVGIGQISSEVPQNLSASRPQDRQFILSSKKLLLSDSGFYLCAWRRGSSGYTFGSGTRLTVV.

The CDR3 DNA reads TGTGCCAGCTCACCTCAAGGGGTCACTGAAGCTTTCTTT. Its translation is CASSPQGVTEAFF. The gene calls are TRBV18 and TRBJ1-1, with a possible D match to TRBD1 (5 bases). CDR3 length: 13 amino acids. V was clipped by 3 bases and J by 4 bases, with 9 bases between them. Germline assignment: CDR1 KGHSH and CDR2 LQKENI.

In this sample, this clone turned up a few times. Other DNA sequences within the sample encode an identical CDR3. The chain links TRBV6-5 to TRBJ2-2; tentative D call: TRBD2 (5 bases). V was pared by 2 bases and J by 5 bases, with 9 bases between. Germline CDR1 reads MNHEY; CDR2 reads SVGAGI. The length of the CDR3 is 14 residues. The CDR3 protein is CASSYDSGTGELFF. CDR3 coding DNA: TGTGCCAGCAGTTACGACTCGGGGACCGGGGAGCTGTTTTTT.